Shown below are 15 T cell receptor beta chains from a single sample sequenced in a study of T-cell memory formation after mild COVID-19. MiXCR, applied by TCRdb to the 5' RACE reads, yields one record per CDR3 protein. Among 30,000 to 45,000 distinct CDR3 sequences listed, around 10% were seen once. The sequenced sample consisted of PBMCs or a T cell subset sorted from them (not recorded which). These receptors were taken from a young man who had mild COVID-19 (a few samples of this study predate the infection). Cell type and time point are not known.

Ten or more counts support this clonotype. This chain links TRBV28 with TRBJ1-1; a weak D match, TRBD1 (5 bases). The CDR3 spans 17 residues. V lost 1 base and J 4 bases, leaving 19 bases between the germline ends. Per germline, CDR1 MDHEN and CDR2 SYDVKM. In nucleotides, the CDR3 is TGTGCCAGCAGTTTATCGGGGTTGGTGGGAAGGGGCACTGAAGCTTTCTTT. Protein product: CASSLSGLVGRGTEAFF.

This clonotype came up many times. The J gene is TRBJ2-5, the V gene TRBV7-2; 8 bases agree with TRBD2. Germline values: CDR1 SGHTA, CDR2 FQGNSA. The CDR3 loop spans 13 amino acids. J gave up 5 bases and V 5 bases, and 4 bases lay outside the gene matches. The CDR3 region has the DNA TGTGCCAGCAGCCCCAGACTAGCGGAGACCCAGTACTTC. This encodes CASSPRLAETQYF.

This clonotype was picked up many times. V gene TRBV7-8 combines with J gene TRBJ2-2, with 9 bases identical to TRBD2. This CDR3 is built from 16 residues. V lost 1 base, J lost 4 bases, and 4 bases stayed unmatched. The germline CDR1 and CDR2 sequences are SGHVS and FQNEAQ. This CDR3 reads CASSLVRTSVTGELFF. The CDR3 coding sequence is TGTGCCAGCAGCTTAGTAAGGACTAGCGTCACCGGGGAGCTGTTTTTT.

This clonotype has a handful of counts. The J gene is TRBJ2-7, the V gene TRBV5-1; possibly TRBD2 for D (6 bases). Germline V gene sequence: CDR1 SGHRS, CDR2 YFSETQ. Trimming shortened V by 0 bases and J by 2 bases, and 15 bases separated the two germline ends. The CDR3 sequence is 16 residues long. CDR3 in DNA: TGCGCCAGCAGCTTGGCGGGACTCGAACCTACCTACGAGCAGTACTTC. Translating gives CASSLAGLEPTYEQYF.

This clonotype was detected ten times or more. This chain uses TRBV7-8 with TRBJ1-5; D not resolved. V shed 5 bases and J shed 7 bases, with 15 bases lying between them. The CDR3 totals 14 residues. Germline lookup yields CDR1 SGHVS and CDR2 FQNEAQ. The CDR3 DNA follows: TGTGCCAGCAGCCTCTCCTCTGGGCGACAGCCCCAGCATTTT. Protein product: CASSLSSGRQPQHF. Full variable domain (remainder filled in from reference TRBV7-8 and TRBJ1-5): GAGVSQSPRYKVAKRGQDVALRCDPISGHVSLFWYQQALGQGPEFLTYFQNEAQLDKSGLPSDRFFAERPEGSVSTLKIQRTQQEDSAVYLCASSLSSGRQPQHFGDGTRLSIL.

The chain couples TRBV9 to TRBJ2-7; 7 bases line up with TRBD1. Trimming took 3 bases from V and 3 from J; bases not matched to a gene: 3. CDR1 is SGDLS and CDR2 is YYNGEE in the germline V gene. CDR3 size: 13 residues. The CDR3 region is CASSEAGGYEQYF. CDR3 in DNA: TGTGCCAGCAGCGAAGCAGGGGGCTACGAGCAGTACTTC. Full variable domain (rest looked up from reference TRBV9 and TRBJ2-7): DSGVTQTPKHLITATGQRVTLRCSPRSGDLSVYWYQQSLDQGLQFLIQYYNGEERAKGNILERFSAQQFPDLHSELNLSSLELGDSALYFCASSEAGGYEQYFGPGTRLTVT.

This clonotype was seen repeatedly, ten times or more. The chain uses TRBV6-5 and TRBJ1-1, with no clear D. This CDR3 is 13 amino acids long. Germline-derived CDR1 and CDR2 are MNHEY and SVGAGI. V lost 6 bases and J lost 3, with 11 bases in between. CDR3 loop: CASRAPTYTEAFF. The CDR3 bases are TGTGCCAGCAGAGCCCCAACGTACACTGAAGCTTTCTTT.

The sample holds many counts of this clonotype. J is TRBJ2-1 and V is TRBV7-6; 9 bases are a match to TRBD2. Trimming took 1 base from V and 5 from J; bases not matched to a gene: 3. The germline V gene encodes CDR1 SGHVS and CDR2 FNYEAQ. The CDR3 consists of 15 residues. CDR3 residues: CASSLGLADNNEQFF. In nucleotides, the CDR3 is TGTGCCAGCAGCTTAGGACTAGCGGACAACAATGAGCAGTTCTTC.

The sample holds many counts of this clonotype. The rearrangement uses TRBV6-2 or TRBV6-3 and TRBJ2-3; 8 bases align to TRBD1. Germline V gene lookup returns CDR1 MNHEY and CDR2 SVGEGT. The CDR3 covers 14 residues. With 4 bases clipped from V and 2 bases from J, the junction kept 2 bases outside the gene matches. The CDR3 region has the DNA TGTGCCAGCAGTTTGGGACAGGCCACAGATACGCAGTATTTT. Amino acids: CASSLGQATDTQYF.

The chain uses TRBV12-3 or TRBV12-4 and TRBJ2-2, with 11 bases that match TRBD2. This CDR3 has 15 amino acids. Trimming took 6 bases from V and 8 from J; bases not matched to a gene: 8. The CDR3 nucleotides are TGTGCCAGCAGGCGACTAGCGGGGACTCTGGGGGAGCTGTTTTTT. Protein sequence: CASRRLAGTLGELFF.

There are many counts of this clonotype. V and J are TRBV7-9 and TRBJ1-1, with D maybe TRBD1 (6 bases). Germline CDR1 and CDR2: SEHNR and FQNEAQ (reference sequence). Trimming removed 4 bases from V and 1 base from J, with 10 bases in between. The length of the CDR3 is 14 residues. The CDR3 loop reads CASSSEQGNTEAFF. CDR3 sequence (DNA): TGTGCCAGCAGCTCCGAACAGGGGAACACTGAAGCTTTCTTT.

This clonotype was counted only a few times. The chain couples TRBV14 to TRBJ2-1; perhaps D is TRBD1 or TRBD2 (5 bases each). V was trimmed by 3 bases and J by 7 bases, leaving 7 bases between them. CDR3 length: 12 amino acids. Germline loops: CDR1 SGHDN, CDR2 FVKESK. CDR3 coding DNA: TGTGCCAGCAGCCAGGGGACGAATGAGCAGTTCTTC. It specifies CASSQGTNEQFF.

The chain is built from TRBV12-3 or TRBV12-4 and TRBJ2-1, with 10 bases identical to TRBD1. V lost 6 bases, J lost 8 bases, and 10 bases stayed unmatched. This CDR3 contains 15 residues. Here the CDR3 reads CASRSSDRGFDEQFF. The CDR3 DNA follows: TGTGCCAGCAGGTCATCGGACAGGGGGTTCGATGAGCAGTTCTTC.

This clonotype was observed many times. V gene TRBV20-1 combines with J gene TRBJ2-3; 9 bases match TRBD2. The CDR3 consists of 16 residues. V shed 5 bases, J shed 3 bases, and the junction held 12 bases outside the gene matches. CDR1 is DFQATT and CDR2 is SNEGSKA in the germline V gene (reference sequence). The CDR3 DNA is TGCAGTGCTGCGGGAGGGGGGGGCGTTGTAACAGATACGCAGTATTTT. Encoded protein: CSAAGGGGVVTDTQYF.

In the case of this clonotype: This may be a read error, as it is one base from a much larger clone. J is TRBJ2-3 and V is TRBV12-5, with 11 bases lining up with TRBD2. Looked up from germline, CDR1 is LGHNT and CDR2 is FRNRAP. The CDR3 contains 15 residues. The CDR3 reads CDSGLGLAGTDTQYF. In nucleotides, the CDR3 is TGTGATAGTGGTCTGGGACTAGCGGGCACAGATACGCAGTATTTT.